This is a list of T cell receptor beta chains from one sample in a study of response to subunit inactivated influenza vaccine. TCRdb itself ran the RT-PCR reads through MiXCR, one entry per CDR3 protein. This table has about 830,000 distinct CDR3 sequences, about 18% appearing once. This specimen consisted of PBMCs from blood, obtained around 5 days after vaccination. Receptors originate from a man in his forties or fifties who received an inactivated influenza vaccine. CDR3s include the opening cysteine and the closing phenylalanine or tryptophan. D genes are given only for firm matches. Clone size is shown for a subset of rows, as once, few, many or a class of expanded clone.

>TRBV20-1|TRBD1|NA|TRBJ1-2
TGCAGTGCTAGGGATGGGACAGGCGATAACTATGGCTACACCTTC
CSARDGTGDNYGYTF
>TRBV5-1|NA|NA|TRBJ1-1
TGCGCCAGCAGCTTGGAGGCTAGGGGGACTGAAGCTTTCTTT
CASSLEARGTEAFF
>TRBV6-1|NA|NA|TRBJ1-5
TGTGCCAGCAGTCCCGGGACTCAGAACAATCAGCCCCAGCATTTT
CASSPGTQNNQPQHF
>TRBV5-5|TRBD2|NA|TRBJ2-2
TGTGCCAACGAACTAGCGGTTAACACCGGGGAGCTGTTTTTT
CANELAVNTGELFF
>TRBV28|NA|few|TRBJ2-7
TGTGCCAGCAGTTCGATTCAGAGGACATTCTCCTACGAGCAGTACTTC
CASSSIQRTFSYEQYF
>TRBV18|TRBD2|few|TRBJ2-7
TGTGCCAGCTCACCTAGGCGGCTAGCGGACTCCTACGAGCAGTACTTC
CASSPRRLADSYEQYF
>TRBV29-1|NA|few|TRBJ2-5
TGCAGCGTTGATCCAAGGCAACAAGAGACCCAGTACTTC
CSVDPRQQETQYF
>TRBV5-1|TRBD2|NA|TRBJ2-3
TGCGCCAGCAGCGGGGGAGGGGCCGGAGATACGCAGTATTTT
CASSGGGAGDTQYF
>TRBV6-1|TRBD2|NA|TRBJ2-7
TGTGCCAGCAGTCCCGGGACTAGCGGGAGTCTCGAGCAGTACTTC
CASSPGTSGSLEQYF
>TRBV6-1|NA|many|TRBJ2-7
TGTGCCAGCAGCTTTGACAGAGACCCATCCTACGAGCAGTACTTC
CASSFDRDPSYEQYF
>TRBV20-1|NA|many|TRBJ2-3
TGCAGTGCTAGAGATGCTGTTAACACAGATACGCAGTATTTT
CSARDAVNTDTQYF
>TRBV5-1|TRBD2|few|TRBJ2-7
TGCGCCAGCAGCTTTACATGGCTAGCGGGTTCCTACGAGCAGTACTTC
CASSFTWLAGSYEQYF
>TRBV6-1|TRBD2|many|TRBJ2-7
TGTGCCAGCAGCTTCCTAACGGTAGCGGGAGATCCCTACGAGCAGTACTTC
CASSFLTVAGDPYEQYF
>TRBV5-1|NA|NA|TRBJ1-5
TGCGCCAGCAGCTTGGACAGGAACGAAACTTATAGCAATCAGCCCCAGCATTTT
CASSLDRNETYSNQPQHF
>TRBV4-3|NA|many|TRBJ2-1
TGCGCCAGCAGCCAAGAGGGGTTGAGCTCCTACAATGAGCAGTTCTTC
CASSQEGLSSYNEQFF
>TRBV4-3|NA|few|TRBJ2-1
TGCGCCAGCAGCCCTCTAGCGAGCGAGTACAATGAGCAGTTCTTC
CASSPLASEYNEQFF
>TRBV10-3|NA|NA|TRBJ1-5
TGTGCCATCAGTGATCGTAGGGGCGGCAATCAGCCCCAGCATTTT
CAISDRRGGNQPQHF
>TRBV7-9|TRBD1|NA|TRBJ2-7
TGTGCCAGCAGCTTCGGACAGGTAGGGGTCTACGAGCAGTACTTC
CASSFGQVGVYEQYF
>TRBV20-1|NA|NA|TRBJ2-3
TGCAGTGCCCCCGCTGCCGGGGCAGATACGCAGTATTTT
CSAPAAGADTQYF
>TRBV29-1|TRBD2|NA|TRBJ2-7
TGCAGCGTTGGACACGGACTAGCGGGAGCTTACGAGCAGTACTTC
CSVGHGLAGAYEQYF
>TRBV5-8|NA|NA|TRBJ2-7
TGTGCCAGCAGCTTGCTCTTCGAGCAGTACTTC
CASSLLFEQYF
>TRBV9|NA|NA|TRBJ1-2
TGTGCCAGCAGCGCACAGGGTTATGGCTACACCTTC
CASSAQGYGYTF
>TRBV12-3/TRBV12-4|NA|few|TRBJ2-5
TGTGCCAGCAGCCGACCGGGGGAAGTGGCCCAGTACTTC
CASSRPGEVAQYF